This T cell receptor beta chain was captured by sequencing in a study of spatial heterogeneity in lung cancer (dated by TCRdb to between 2018 and 2021). Concerning the study at large: Beta-chain transcripts were consistently detected in greater numbers than alpha-chain transcripts, which likely reflected higher beta-chain transcript abundance. In the raw uncorrected reads, each unique combination of TCR and UMI appeared on average more than ten times. Nonsynonymous mutation counts, determined by whole-exome sequencing of tumor tissue, were related to features of the TCR repertoire. Both alpha and beta chains were TCR-sequenced in roughly 200 tumor regions, under 85 matched nontumor lung samples and around 50 PBMC samples obtained at surgery. The study quantitatively compared TCR alpha and beta repertoires across multiple tumor regions, matched nontumor lung and blood in non-small cell lung cancer. General findings and caveats noted by the study authors: Confirming at a functional level the hypothesis that regional TCRs recognize regional mutations was considered to require additional single-cell paired TCR alpha and beta sequencing.

This clonotype is deemed medium-sized (0.01 to 0.1%). Its antigen remains undetermined. Per-base qualities were not stored, and no clone one base away is much larger. Library preparation was by 5' RACE. These reads were obtained on a NextSeq 500. The TCR library protocol attached a unique molecular identifier to each TCR cDNA molecule to allow correction of PCR and sequencing errors. Turning to the authors' computational methods: TCR identification, UMI-based error correction and CDR3 extraction were all carried out with Decombinator tools. Expanded TCRs were defined as those above a frequency of 2 per 1,000, corresponding to the top 1% of the tumor frequency distribution. Renyi diversity was computed with the R vegan package after each repertoire had been subsampled 100 times to 5,000 TCRs. CDR3 similarity networks were built from amino acid triplet string-kernel similarity, connecting CDR3s with pairwise similarity above 0.82. TCRdb redid the processing of the public reads, applying fastp at Q25 and MiXCR, and retained in-frame beta chains. Here each entry gathers all rows of one CDR3 protein and keeps the most common genes and DNA. The V and J calls shown here were made by TCRdb, not taken from the authors' results. The sample profile shows about 11,000 distinct CDR3 sequences; roughly 3.8% of them were found once. About 7.6% of the sample is taken by the ten largest.

Interpreted using the paper, the time point label stands for: sample taken at primary tumor resection. For TCR sequencing, whole RNA was extracted from tumor and nontumor lung tissue, or from cryopreserved PBMC samples, and no cell sorting was done. Donors were 72 patients with early-stage, untreated non-small cell lung cancer from the lung TRACERx cohort. A patient was chosen for TCR sequencing only when enough RNA was available from at least two tumor regions. Tumor and adjacent nontumor lung specimens were reviewed by a lung pathologist before selection. V is reduced by 6 bases and J by 3 bases, leaving a spacing of 12 bases between them. Reading from cysteine to phenylalanine, the CDR3 counts 13 amino acids. Just the 39-base CDR3 DNA is kept, in frame starting at base 1. The germline V gene (reference sequence) yields PRHDT for CDR1 and FYEKMQ for CDR2.

The sample in question was normal lung tissue next to the tumor, obtained at surgery. The clonotype comes from a male donor with early-stage non-small cell lung cancer. The chain couples TRBV13 to TRBJ2-7, with TRBD2 tentatively as D gene (5 bases match). The DNA sequence follows: TGTGCCAGCAGTTACAGAGGGAGCTACGAGCAGTACTTC. This sequence encodes CASSYRGSYEQYF. With all but the CDR3 taken from the reference TRBV13 and TRBJ2-7 genes, the full variable domain is: AAGVIQSPRHLIKEKRETATLKCYPIPRHDTVYWYQQGPGQDPQFLISFYEKMQSDKGSIPDRFSAQQFSDYHSELNMSSLELGDSALYFCASSYRGSYEQYFGPGTRLTVT.